This T cell receptor beta chain was found in a study of blood T cell repertoires in COVID-19. Study-level information: COVID-19 samples collected from the United States, Italy and Spain covered acute and convalescent phases. The cDNA or gDNA used as material had been derived from T cells, B-cell-depleted T cells, or PBMCs.

CDR3 length equals 13 residues. Germline CDR1 SGHTA, CDR2 FQGNSA. V was pared by 5 bases and J by 6 bases, with 6 bases of the junction left unmatched. As handled by the study authors: The assay estimated nucleated cells by amplifying reference gene primers. The data were produced by immunoSEQ multiplex PCR, yet TCRdb's version contains in-frame clones alone and is incomplete. That table is the source of V, J and clone size, and D and trimming were worked out from the DNA. This table holds 70,000 or so clones, more than 75% found once. The sequence derives from a woman in her sixties with acute or convalescent COVID-19. Sequenced: peripheral blood. The chain has TRBV7-2 and TRBJ2-7; TRBD2 matches 8 bases. This chain's CDR3 is CASSPGLVGEQYF. The CDR3 DNA reads as TGTGCCAGCAGCCCGGGACTAGTGGGCGAGCAGTACTTC. The variable domain in full, completed from reference TRBV7-2 and TRBJ2-7, reads GAGVSQSPSNKVTEKGKDVELRCDPISGHTALYWYRQSLGQGLEFLIYFQGNSAPDKSGLPSDRFSAERTGGSVSTLTIQRTQQEDSAVYLCASSPGLVGEQYFGPGTRLTVT.